This T cell receptor (beta chain) was identified during a study of blood T cell repertoires in COVID-19. Across the whole study: Specimens from acute and convalescent COVID-19 originated in the United States, Italy and Spain. The analysed material was cDNA or gDNA that came from T cells, B-cell-depleted T cells, or PBMCs.

In germline, CDR1 is SGHDT, CDR2 YYEEEE. V trimming: 2 bases; J trimming: 4 bases; junction bases outside the gene matches: 2. The CDR3 consists of 15 residues. The table came from immunoSEQ multiplex PCR; TCRdb's copy has only in-frame clones and leaves some out. This sample has 60,000 to 65,000 clones, with over 65% found just once. The sequenced sample was peripheral blood. This sequence originates from a man aged 55 to 69 with COVID-19, enrolled during active disease. The chain carries TRBV5-6 and TRBJ2-6, with 8 nucleotides matching TRBD1. The CDR3 sequence: CASSFQGAGANVLTF. The CDR3 region has the DNA TGTGCCAGCAGCTTTCAGGGGGCCGGGGCCAACGTCCTGACTTTC.